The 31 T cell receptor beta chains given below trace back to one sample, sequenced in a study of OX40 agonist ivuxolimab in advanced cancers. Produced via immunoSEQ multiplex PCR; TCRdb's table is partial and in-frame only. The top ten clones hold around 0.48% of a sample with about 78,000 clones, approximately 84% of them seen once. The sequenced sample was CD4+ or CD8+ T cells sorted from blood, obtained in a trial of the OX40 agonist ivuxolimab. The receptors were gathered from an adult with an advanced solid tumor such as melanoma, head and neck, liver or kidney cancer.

The CDR3 spells CASSLKGSGVTYEQYF. In DNA form, the CDR3 reads TGCGCCAGCAGCTTGAAAGGTTCAGGGGTCACCTACGAGCAGTACTTC. The chain combines TRBV5-1 with TRBJ2-7; TRBD1 might be the D (6 bases). Trimming pared 1 base from V and 2 bases from J, leaving 16 bases between. This CDR3 has 16 amino acids. Germline V gene lookup returns CDR1 SGHRS and CDR2 YFSETQ.

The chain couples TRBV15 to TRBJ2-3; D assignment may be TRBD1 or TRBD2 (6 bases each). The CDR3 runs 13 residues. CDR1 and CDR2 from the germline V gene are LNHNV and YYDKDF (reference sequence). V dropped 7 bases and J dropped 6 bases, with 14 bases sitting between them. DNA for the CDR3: TGTGCCACCACCGCCGGGGGACATGATACGCAGTATTTT. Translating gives CATTAGGHDTQYF. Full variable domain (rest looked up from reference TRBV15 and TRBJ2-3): DAMVIQNPRYQVTQFGKPVTLSCSQTLNHNVMYWYQQKSSQAPKLLFHYYDKDFNNEADTPDNFQSRRPNTSFCFLDIRSPGLGDTAMYLCATTAGGHDTQYFGPGTRLTVL.

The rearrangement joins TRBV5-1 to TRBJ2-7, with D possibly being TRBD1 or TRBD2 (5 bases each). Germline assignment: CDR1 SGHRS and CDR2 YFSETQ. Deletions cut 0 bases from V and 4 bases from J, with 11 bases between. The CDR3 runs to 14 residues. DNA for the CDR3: TGCGCCAGCAGCTTGGAGGGACGGCAATACGAGCAGTACGTC. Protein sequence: CASSLEGRQYEQYV.

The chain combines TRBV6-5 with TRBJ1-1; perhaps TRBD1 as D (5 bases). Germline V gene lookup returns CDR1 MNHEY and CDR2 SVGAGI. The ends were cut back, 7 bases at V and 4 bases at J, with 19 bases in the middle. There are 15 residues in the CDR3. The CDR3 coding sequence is TGTGCCAGCACCAGCGGAGGTTTGGGACGCACTGAAGCTTTCTTT. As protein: CASTSGGLGRTEAFF.

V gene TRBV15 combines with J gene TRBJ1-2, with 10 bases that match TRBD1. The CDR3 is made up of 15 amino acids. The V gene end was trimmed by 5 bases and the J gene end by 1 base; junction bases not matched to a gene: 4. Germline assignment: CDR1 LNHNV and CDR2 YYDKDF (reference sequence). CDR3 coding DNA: TGTGCCACCAGCCCGGGGGACAGGGGTAACTATGGCTACACCTTC. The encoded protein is CATSPGDRGNYGYTF.

The CDR3 spells CASSSTGWMGAFF. CDR3 sequence (DNA): TGTGCCAGCAGCTCGACAGGGTGGATGGGAGCTTTCTTT. The J gene is TRBJ1-1, the V gene TRBV7-9, with 7 nucleotides matching TRBD1. Germline assignment: CDR1 SEHNR and CDR2 FQNEAQ (reference sequence). With V trimmed by 4 bases and J by 10 bases, 9 bases remained unmatched. This CDR3 comprises 13 residues.

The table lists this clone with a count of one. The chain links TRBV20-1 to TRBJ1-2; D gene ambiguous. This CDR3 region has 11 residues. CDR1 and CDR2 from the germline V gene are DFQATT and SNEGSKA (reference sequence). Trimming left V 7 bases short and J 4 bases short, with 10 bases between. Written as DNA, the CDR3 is TGCAGTGGTGGAGAGGGCTATGGCTACACCTTC. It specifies CSGGEGYGYTF.

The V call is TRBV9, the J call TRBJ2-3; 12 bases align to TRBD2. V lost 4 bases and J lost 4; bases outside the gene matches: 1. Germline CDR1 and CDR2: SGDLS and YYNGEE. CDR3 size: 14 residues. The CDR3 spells CASSPSGGADTQYF. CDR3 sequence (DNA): TGTGCCAGCAGCCCTAGCGGGGGGGCAGATACGCAGTATTTT. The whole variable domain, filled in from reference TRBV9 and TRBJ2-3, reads DSGVTQTPKHLITATGQRVTLRCSPRSGDLSVYWYQQSLDQGLQFLIQYYNGEERAKGNILERFSAQQFPDLHSELNLSSLELGDSALYFCASSPSGGADTQYFGPGTRLTVL.

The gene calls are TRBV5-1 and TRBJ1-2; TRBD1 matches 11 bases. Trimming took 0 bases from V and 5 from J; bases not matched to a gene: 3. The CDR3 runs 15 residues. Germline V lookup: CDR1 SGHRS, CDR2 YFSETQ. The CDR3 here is CASSLAGQGAYGYTF. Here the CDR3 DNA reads TGCGCCAGCAGCTTGGCCGGACAGGGGGCTTATGGCTACACCTTC.

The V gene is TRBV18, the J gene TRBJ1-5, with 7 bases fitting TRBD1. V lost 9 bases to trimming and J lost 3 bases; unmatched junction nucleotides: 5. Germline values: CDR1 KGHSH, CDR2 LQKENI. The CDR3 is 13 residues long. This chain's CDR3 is CASTDRVNQPQHF. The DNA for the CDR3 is TGTGCCAGTACAGACAGGGTCAATCAGCCCCAGCATTTT.

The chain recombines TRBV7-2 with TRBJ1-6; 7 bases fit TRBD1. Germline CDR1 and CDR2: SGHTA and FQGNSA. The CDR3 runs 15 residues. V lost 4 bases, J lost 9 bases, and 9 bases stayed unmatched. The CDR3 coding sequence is TGTGCCAGCAGCTCTCGACAGGGTTTATCTTCACCCCTCCACTTT. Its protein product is CASSSRQGLSSPLHF.

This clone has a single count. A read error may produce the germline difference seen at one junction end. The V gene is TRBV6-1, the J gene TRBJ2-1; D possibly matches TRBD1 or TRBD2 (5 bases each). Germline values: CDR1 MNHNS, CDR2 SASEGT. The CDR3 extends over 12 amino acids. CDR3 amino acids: CASSDGTLIGLF. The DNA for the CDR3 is TGTGCCAGCAGTGATGGGACGCTAATCGGGCTCTTC.

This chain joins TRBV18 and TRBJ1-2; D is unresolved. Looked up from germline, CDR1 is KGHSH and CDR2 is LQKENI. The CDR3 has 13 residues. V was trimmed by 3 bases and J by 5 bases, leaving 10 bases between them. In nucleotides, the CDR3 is TGTGCCAGCTCACCCCTACGTGAGTATGGCTACACCTTC. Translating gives CASSPLREYGYTF.

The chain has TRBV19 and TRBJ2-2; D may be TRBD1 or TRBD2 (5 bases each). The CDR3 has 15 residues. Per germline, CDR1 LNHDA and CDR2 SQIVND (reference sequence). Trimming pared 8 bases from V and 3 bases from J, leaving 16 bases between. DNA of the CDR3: TGTGCCAGTCGCCCCGGGGCGGGTGACACCGGGGAGCTGTTTTTT. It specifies CASRPGAGDTGELFF.

CDR3 sequence reads: CASSPSLGGHGGTEAFF. DNA of the CDR3: TGTGCCAGCTCACCCTCTTTAGGGGGGCACGGTGGCACTGAAGCTTTCTTT. The chain couples TRBV18 to TRBJ1-1, with D maybe TRBD1 (6 bases). Germline V gene lookup returns CDR1 KGHSH and CDR2 LQKENI. The V end was cut by 3 bases, the J end by 4 bases, with 21 bases between. The CDR3 runs to 17 residues.

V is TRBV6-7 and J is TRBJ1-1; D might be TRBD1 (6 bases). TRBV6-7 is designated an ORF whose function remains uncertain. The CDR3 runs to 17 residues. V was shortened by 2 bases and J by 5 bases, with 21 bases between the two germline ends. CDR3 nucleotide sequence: TGTGCCAGCAGTTACCCACCTAGAGGGGGTAGGTGGACTGAAGCTTTCTTT. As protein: CASSYPPRGGRWTEAFF.

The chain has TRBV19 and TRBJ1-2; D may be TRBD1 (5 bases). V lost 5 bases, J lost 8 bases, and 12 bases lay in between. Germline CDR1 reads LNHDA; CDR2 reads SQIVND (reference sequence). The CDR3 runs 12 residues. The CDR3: CASSSQGGGYTF. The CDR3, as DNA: TGTGCCAGTAGTTCTCAGGGAGGCGGCTACACCTTC.

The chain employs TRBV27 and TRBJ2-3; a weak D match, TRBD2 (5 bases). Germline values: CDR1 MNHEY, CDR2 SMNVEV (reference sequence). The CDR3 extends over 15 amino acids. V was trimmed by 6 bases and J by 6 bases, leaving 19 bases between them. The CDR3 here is CASSLRPRVGDTQYF. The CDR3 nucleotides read TGTGCCAGCAGCCTCCGGCCGCGGGTGGGTGATACGCAGTATTTT.

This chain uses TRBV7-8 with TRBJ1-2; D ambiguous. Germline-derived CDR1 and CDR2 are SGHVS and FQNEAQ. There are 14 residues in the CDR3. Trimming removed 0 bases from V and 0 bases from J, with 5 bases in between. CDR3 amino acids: CASSLARANYGYTF. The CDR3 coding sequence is TGTGCCAGCAGCTTAGCACGAGCTAACTATGGCTACACCTTC.

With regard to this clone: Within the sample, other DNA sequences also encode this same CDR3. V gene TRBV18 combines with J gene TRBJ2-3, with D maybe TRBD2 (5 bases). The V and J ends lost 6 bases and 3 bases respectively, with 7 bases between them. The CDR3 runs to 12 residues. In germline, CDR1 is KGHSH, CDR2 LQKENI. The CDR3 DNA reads TGTGCCAGCTCGCCGGGGACAGATACGCAGTATTTT. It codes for CASSPGTDTQYF.

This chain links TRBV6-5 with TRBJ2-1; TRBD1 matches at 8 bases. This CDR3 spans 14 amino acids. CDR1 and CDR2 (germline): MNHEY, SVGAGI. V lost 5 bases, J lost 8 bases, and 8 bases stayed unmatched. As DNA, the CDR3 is TGTGCCAGCAGTGCGGACAGGGCCTTCGATGAGCAGTTCTTC. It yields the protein CASSADRAFDEQFF.

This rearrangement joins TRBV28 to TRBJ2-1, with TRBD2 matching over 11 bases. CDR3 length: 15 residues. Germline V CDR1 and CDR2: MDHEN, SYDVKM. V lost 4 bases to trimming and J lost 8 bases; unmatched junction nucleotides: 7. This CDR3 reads CASSSTSGRIDEQFF. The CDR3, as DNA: TGTGCCAGCAGTTCTACTAGCGGGAGAATAGATGAGCAGTTCTTC.

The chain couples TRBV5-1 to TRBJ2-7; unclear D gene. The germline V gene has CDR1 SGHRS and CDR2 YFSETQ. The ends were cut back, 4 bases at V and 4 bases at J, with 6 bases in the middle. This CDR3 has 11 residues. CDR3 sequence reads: CASSHHYEQYF. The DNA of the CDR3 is TGCGCCAGCAGCCACCATTACGAGCAGTACTTC.

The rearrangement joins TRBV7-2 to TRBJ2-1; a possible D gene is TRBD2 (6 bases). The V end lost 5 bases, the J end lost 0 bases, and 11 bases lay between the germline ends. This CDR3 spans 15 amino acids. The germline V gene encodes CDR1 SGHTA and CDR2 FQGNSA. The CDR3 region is CASSGGAGSYNEQFF. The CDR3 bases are TGTGCCAGCAGCGGCGGGGCGGGCTCCTACAATGAGCAGTTCTTC.

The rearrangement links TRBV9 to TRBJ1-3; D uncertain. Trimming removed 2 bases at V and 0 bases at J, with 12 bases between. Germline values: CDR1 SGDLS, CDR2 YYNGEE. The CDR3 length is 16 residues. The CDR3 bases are TGTGCCAGCAGCGTCGGAAGCGTCAACTCTGGAAACACCATATATTTT. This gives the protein CASSVGSVNSGNTIYF.

Here the CDR3 reads CASSKEGPGNTIYF. The CDR3 DNA follows: TGTGCCAGCAGCAAAGAGGGTCCCGGAAACACCATATATTTT. The chain couples TRBV21-1 to TRBJ1-3. TRBV21-1 counts as a pseudogene. The CDR3 totals 14 residues.

The CDR3 nucleotides read TGTGCCAGCAGCCTTCTTGGGGAAGCTTTCTTT. Translating gives CASSLLGEAFF. This chain connects TRBV11-2 to TRBJ1-1; D remains unclear. The CDR3 totals 11 residues. V was trimmed by 5 bases and J by 8 bases, leaving 9 bases between them. Per germline, CDR1 SGHAT and CDR2 FQNNGV. The full variable domain, with the rest looked up from reference TRBV11-2 and TRBJ1-1, is EAGVAQSPRYKIIEKRQSVAFWCNPISGHATLYWYQQILGQGPKLLIQFQNNGVVDDSQLPKDRFSAERLKGVDSTLKIQPAKLEDSAVYLCASSLLGEAFFGQGTRLTVV.

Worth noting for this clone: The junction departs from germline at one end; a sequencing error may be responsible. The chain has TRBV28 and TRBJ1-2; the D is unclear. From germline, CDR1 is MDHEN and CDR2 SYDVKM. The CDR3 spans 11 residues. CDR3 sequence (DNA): TGTGCCAGCAGCCTCGCCTATGGCTGCACCTTC. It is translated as CASSLAYGCTF.

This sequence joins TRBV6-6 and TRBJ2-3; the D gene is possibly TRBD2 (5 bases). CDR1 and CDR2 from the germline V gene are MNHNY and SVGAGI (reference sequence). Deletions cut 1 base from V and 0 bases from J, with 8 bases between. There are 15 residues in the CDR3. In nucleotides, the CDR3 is TGTGCCAGCAGTTACTATGAGGGAAGCACAGATACGCAGTATTTT. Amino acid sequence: CASSYYEGSTDTQYF.

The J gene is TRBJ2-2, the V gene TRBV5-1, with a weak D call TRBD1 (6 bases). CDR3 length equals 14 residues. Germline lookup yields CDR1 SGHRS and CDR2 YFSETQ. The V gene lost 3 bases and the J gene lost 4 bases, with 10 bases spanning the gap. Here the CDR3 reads CASSSDSRTGELFF. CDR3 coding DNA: TGCGCCAGCAGCTCGGACAGCCGCACCGGGGAGCTGTTTTTT.

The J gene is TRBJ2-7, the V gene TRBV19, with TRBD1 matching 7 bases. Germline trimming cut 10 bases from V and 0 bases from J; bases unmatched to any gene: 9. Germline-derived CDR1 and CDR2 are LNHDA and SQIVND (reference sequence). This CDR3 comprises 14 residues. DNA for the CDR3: TGTGCCACCAAGGACAGGTTTAGCTCCTACGAGCAGTACTTC. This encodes CATKDRFSSYEQYF.